The sequence of this TCR beta chain was determined in a study of T cells in narcolepsy. Study details: Enrolled donors included narcolepsy type 1 or type 2 patients and healthy controls.

This clone was seen more than once but under ten times. The antigen is not known. Overall study findings and caveats: HCRT-specific and TRIB2-specific autoreactive clonotypes appeared among same-patient CSF and blood CD4+ clonotypes. Autoreactive clone sequences were missing from some blood memory CD4+ repertoires.

Using immunoSEQ multiplex PCR, the repertoire was profiled, and TCRdb retains in-frame clones only, with some absent. The sample shows tens of thousands of clones, 79% of them seen only once. Sequencing input: memory (CD45RA-) CD4+ T cells from blood. This TCR derives from a human donor in good health.

The CDR3 protein is CASSGGTSGRMYEQYF. Written as DNA, the CDR3 is TGTGCCAGCAGCGGAGGGACTAGCGGGAGGATGTACGAGCAGTACTTC. V is TRBV5-4 and J is TRBJ2-7, with 15 bases matching TRBD2. Trimming removed 4 bases from V and 4 bases from J; junction bases left unmatched: 6. This CDR3 has 16 residues. Germline assignment: CDR1 SGHNT and CDR2 YYREEE (reference sequence).